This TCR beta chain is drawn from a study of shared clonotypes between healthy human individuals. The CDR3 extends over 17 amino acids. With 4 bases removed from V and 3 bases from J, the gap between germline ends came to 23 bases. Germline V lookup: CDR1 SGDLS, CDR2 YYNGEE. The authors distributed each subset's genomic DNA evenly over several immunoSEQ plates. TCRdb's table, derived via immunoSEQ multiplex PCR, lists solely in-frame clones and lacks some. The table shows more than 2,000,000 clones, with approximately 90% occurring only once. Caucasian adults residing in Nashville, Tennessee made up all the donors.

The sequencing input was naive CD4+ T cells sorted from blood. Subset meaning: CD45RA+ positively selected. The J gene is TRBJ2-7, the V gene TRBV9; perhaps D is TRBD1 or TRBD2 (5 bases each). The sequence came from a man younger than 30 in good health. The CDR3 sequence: CASSRQGGITGSYEQYF. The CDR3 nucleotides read TGTGCCAGCAGCCGCCAGGGTGGAATTACGGGAAGCTACGAGCAGTACTTC.